This T cell receptor (beta chain) appears in the sequencing data of a study of blood T cells in healthy people across ages. The CDR3 has 16 amino acids. CDR1 and CDR2 (germline): KGHSH, LQKENI. The V and J ends lost 3 bases and 6 bases respectively, with 20 bases between them. PCR was performed a second time for about 7 to 12 cycles using a sample-barcoded 5' primer and a J-beta primer mix. TCRdb used MiXCR to reprocess the 5' RACE reads, holding one entry per CDR3 protein. The table has over 500,000 distinct CDR3 sequences, 25% to 35% seen once. A further study also used this sample, focusing on T cells of mothers and their children.

The TCR was taken from a boy aged 2 to 10 in good health. The sample consisted of blood. The V gene is TRBV18, the J gene TRBJ2-5; D gene ambiguous. The CDR3 loop reads CASSPGYKGHGQTQYF. CDR3 bases: TGTGCCAGCTCACCCGGATATAAGGGCCACGGACAGACCCAGTACTTC.